The 29 T cell receptor beta chains presented below share a single source sample, sequenced in a study of T cell responses to AZD1222 COVID-19 vaccine. Clones were sequenced by immunoSEQ multiplex PCR, and TCRdb holds only the in-frame ones, with some missing. Seen here are around 44,000 clones, just over 85% observed once, and the top ten hold around 7%. Sequenced here: peripheral blood, sampled 28 days after the second AZD1222 dose. The receptors were sampled from an adult who received the AZD1222 COVID-19 vaccine.

The rearrangement links TRBV28 to TRBJ1-1, with TRBD1 identical over 7 bases. CDR1 is MDHEN, CDR2 SYDVKM, per germline. The CDR3 consists of 14 residues. The ends lost 5 bases at V and 4 bases at J; junction bases unmatched: 7. The CDR3 sequence is CASSPGGWGTEAFF. As DNA, the CDR3 is TGTGCCAGCAGTCCAGGGGGTTGGGGCACTGAAGCTTTCTTT.

The V and J genes are TRBV5-1 and TRBJ1-5, with 8 positions matching TRBD1. From germline, CDR1 is SGHRS and CDR2 YFSETQ. The V segment lost 4 bases and the J segment 4 bases; nucleotides outside the gene matches: 7. This CDR3 has 15 residues. CDR3 residues: CASSTGQGSNQPQHF. CDR3 DNA: TGCGCCAGCAGCACTGGACAGGGATCAAATCAGCCCCAGCATTTT.

The chain recombines TRBV11-2 with TRBJ2-1; the D gene is possibly TRBD2 (6 bases). The CDR3 sequence is 15 residues long. The V and J ends lost 4 bases and 4 bases respectively, with 14 bases between them. Germline V CDR1 and CDR2: SGHAT, FQNNGV. The CDR3 nucleotides read TGTGCCAGCAGCTCTTTGGCGGGACCGTACAATGAGCAGTTCTTC. Translated: CASSSLAGPYNEQFF.

Here the CDR3 DNA reads TGTGCCAGTAAGGGACAGGGCCAACCCTCAGGAAACACCATATATTTT. Protein sequence: CASKGQGQPSGNTIYF. The chain uses TRBV19 and TRBJ1-3; TRBD1 matches 9 bases. The CDR3 sequence is 16 residues long. CDR1 LNHDA and CDR2 SQIVND come from the germline V gene (reference sequence). The V gene end was trimmed by 7 bases and the J gene end by 4 bases; junction bases not matched to a gene: 11.

The chain carries TRBV5-4 and TRBJ2-1; D remains unclear. V shed 1 base and J shed 8 bases, with 7 bases lying between them. The length of the CDR3 is 12 residues. Germline lookup yields CDR1 SGHNT and CDR2 YYREEE (reference sequence). CDR3 region: CASSLSGDEQFF. The CDR3 DNA sequence: TGTGCCAGCAGCTTGTCGGGTGATGAGCAGTTCTTC.

The V gene is TRBV27, the J gene TRBJ1-2, with a possible D match to TRBD1 (5 bases). Germline V gene data show CDR1 as MNHEY and CDR2 as SMNVEV (reference sequence). V was clipped by 2 bases and J by 4 bases, with 20 bases between them. The CDR3 has 17 amino acids. The CDR3: CASSLSPWTRGVYGYTF. CDR3 nucleotides: TGTGCCAGCAGTTTAAGTCCTTGGACACGAGGGGTCTATGGCTACACCTTC.

This chain uses TRBV6-6 with TRBJ2-4; 7 nucleotides line up with TRBD2. The CDR3 runs to 16 residues. Germline loops: CDR1 MNHNY, CDR2 SVGAGI (reference sequence). With 5 bases clipped from V and 2 bases from J, the junction kept 9 bases outside the gene matches. This CDR3 reads CASSLSGLGPKNIQYF. CDR3 DNA: TGTGCCAGCAGTCTTAGCGGGCTCGGCCCCAAAAACATTCAGTACTTC.

This clone was counted between two and nine times. This chain's CDR3 is CASSLGDPWAGGANNEQFF. In DNA, the CDR3 is TGTGCCAGCAGCTTAGGAGACCCCTGGGCGGGAGGAGCAAACAATGAGCAGTTCTTC. This rearrangement joins TRBV11-3 to TRBJ2-1; 8 bases fit TRBD2. This CDR3 spans 19 amino acids. Trimming at V came to 1 base and at J to 5 bases, leaving 16 bases not matched to a gene. Germline assignment: CDR1 SGHNT and CDR2 YENEEA.

V gene TRBV6-5 combines with J gene TRBJ1-3, with a weak D call TRBD1 (5 bases). Germline V gene lookup returns CDR1 MNHEY and CDR2 SVGAGI. Trimming left V 4 bases short and J 4 bases short, with 11 bases between. This CDR3 comprises 14 residues. CDR3 sequence (DNA): TGTGCCAGCAGTTTCGGGACCCTAGGAAACACCATATATTTT. It translates to CASSFGTLGNTIYF.

Turning to this clone: The sample contains more than one DNA sequence encoding this CDR3. The J gene is TRBJ2-7, the V gene TRBV11-3, with D unclear. Germline V gene lookup returns CDR1 SGHNT and CDR2 YENEEA. This CDR3 region has 12 residues. V was cut by 3 bases and J by 4 bases, with 7 bases left in between. The CDR3 protein is CASSFGLYEQYF. DNA for the CDR3: TGTGCCAGCAGCTTCGGCCTTTACGAGCAGTACTTC.

The chain recombines TRBV7-8 with TRBJ2-5; 9 positions match TRBD1. The V gene end was trimmed by 5 bases and the J gene end by 5 bases; junction bases not matched to a gene: 9. The CDR3 totals 15 residues. Germline CDR1 reads SGHVS; CDR2 reads FQNEAQ. As DNA, the CDR3 is TGTGCCAGCAGCCGAGAACAGGGGGCGCAGGAGACCCAGTACTTC. This translates into CASSREQGAQETQYF.

V gene TRBV28 combines with J gene TRBJ2-2; no definite D call. CDR1 is MDHEN and CDR2 is SYDVKM in the germline V gene. The CDR3 is made up of 11 amino acids. V was pared by 3 bases and J by 6 bases, with 2 bases between. The CDR3 is CASSFAGELFF. In DNA, the CDR3 is TGTGCCAGCAGTTTTGCCGGGGAGCTGTTTTTT. Based on the CDR3 plus reference TRBV28 and TRBJ2-2, the full variable domain is DVKVTQSSRYLVKRTGEKVFLECVQDMDHENMFWYRQDPGLGLRLIYFSYDVKMKEKGDIPEGYSVSREKKERFSLILESASTNQTSMYLCASSFAGELFFGEGSRLTVL.

The chain uses TRBV25-1 and TRBJ2-1, with 10 bases that match TRBD2. The J segment lost 6 bases and the V segment lost 5 bases, leaving 7 bases of the junction unmatched. CDR3 size: 15 residues. The germline CDR1 and CDR2 sequences are MGHDK and SYGVNS. The CDR3 DNA reads TGTGCCAGCAGTATAGAGCGGGAGGGCGGCAATGAGCAGTTCTTC. It translates to CASSIEREGGNEQFF.

The chain links TRBV3-1 (or the pseudogene TRBV3-2) to TRBJ1-5, with 8 bases aligning to TRBD1. Germline trimming cut 11 bases from V and 2 bases from J; bases unmatched to any gene: 11. This CDR3 comprises 15 residues. Per germline, CDR1 LGHDT and CDR2 YNNKEL (reference sequence). The CDR3 here is CAGDRGEEGNQPQHF. The CDR3 DNA sequence: TGTGCCGGAGACAGGGGAGAGGAGGGCAATCAGCCCCAGCATTTT.

The rearrangement links TRBV19 to TRBJ1-4; D ambiguous. The V and J ends lost 7 bases and 7 bases respectively, with 16 bases between them. Germline V gives CDR1 LNHDA, CDR2 SQIVND (reference sequence). CDR3 size: 14 residues. The DNA for the CDR3 is TGTGCCAGTAAAGGAATCGGTTCTGGTGAAAAACTGTTTTTT. Its translation: CASKGIGSGEKLFF.

The table lists this clone with a count of one. The genes are TRBV7-3 and TRBJ2-7, with 8 bases lining up with TRBD1. Germline CDR1 SGHTA, CDR2 FQGTGA. The CDR3 extends over 15 amino acids. V was clipped by 5 bases and J by 0 bases; unmatched bases: 6. The CDR3 DNA sequence: TGTGCCAGCAGCCGGGGACAGGCGAGCTCCTACGAGCAGTACTTC. It codes for CASSRGQASSYEQYF.

The chain combines TRBV7-3 with TRBJ2-7, with 10 nucleotides matching TRBD1. The junction had 6 bases not matched to a gene; V was cut back by 3 bases and J by 4 bases. CDR3 length equals 15 residues. CDR1 is SGHTA and CDR2 is FQGTGA in the germline V gene. The CDR3 is CASSLSPGQGYEQYF. CDR3 coding DNA: TGTGCCAGCAGCTTGAGTCCGGGACAGGGGTACGAGCAGTACTTC.

The V and J genes are TRBV5-5 and TRBJ2-2; TRBD1 or TRBD2 may be the D gene (6 bases each). CDR1 is SGHKS, CDR2 YYEKEE, per germline (reference sequence). V gave up 6 bases and J gave up 8 bases, with 14 bases separating them. The CDR3 runs to 13 residues. CDR3 protein: CASTEGGRGELFF. Written as DNA, the CDR3 is TGTGCCAGCACGGAGGGGGGCCGTGGGGAGCTGTTTTTT.

CDR3 loop: CASGVEIEAFF. CDR3 nucleotide sequence: TGTGCCAGTGGGGTGGAGATTGAAGCTTTCTTT. The rearrangement links TRBV19 to TRBJ1-1, with D uncertain. Germline values: CDR1 LNHDA, CDR2 SQIVND (reference sequence). The CDR3 spans 11 residues. Trimming took 8 bases from V and 7 from J, leaving 11 bases between them. The full variable domain, its missing parts supplied by reference TRBV19 and TRBJ1-1, is DGGITQSPKYLFRKEGQNVTLSCEQNLNHDAMYWYRQDPGQGLRLIYYSQIVNDFQKGDIAEGYSVSREKKESFPLTVTSAQKNPTAFYLCASGVEIEAFFGQGTRLTVV.

The chain is built from TRBV2 and TRBJ2-1, with 10 bases identical to TRBD1. CDR1 SNHLY and CDR2 FYNNEI come from the germline V gene. The CDR3 length is 17 residues. Trimming cost V 6 bases and J 7 bases; bases outside gene matches: 15. CDR3 coding DNA: TGTGCCAGCAGGTATCCCGCCGGACAGGGGGGTCCTAATGAGCAGTTCTTC. This codes for CASRYPAGQGGPNEQFF.

This chain links TRBV6-5 with TRBJ1-1, with a possible D match to TRBD1 (5 bases). Germline-derived CDR1 and CDR2 are MNHEY and SVGAGI. The length of the CDR3 is 14 residues. V lost 8 bases and J lost 4, with 17 bases in between. CDR3 in amino acids: CASRGDGGFTEAFF. CDR3 sequence (DNA): TGTGCCAGCCGGGGAGACGGGGGATTCACTGAAGCTTTCTTT.

The chain couples TRBV3-1 (or the pseudogene TRBV3-2) to TRBJ2-5; no clear D gene. Trimming left V 1 base short and J 2 bases short, with 8 bases between. The CDR3 sequence is 14 residues long. The germline V gene encodes CDR1 LGHDT and CDR2 YNNKEL (reference sequence). For the CDR3, the DNA is TGTGCCAGCAGCCAAGGAACATCTCAAGAGACCCAGTACTTC. Translated, it gives CASSQGTSQETQYF.

The J gene is TRBJ2-1, the V gene TRBV11-3; D may be TRBD1 or TRBD2 (5 bases each). The length of the CDR3 is 15 residues. Trimming took off 2 bases at V and 12 bases at J, with 20 bases between the two ends. Germline CDR1 reads SGHNT; CDR2 reads YENEEA. The DNA of the CDR3 is TGTGCCAGCAGCTTATTGCAGGGAGTGGCAGGAGTGCAGTTCTTC. Residues: CASSLLQGVAGVQFF.

This sequence joins TRBV5-1 and TRBJ2-3; 8 nucleotides align to TRBD2. V trimming: 0 bases; J trimming: 0 bases; junction bases outside the gene matches: 6. The CDR3 has 17 amino acids. Germline V CDR1 and CDR2: SGHRS, YFSETQ. The CDR3 bases are TGCGCCAGCAGCTTGGGGCCTAGCGGGCCAAGCACAGATACGCAGTATTTT. It translates to CASSLGPSGPSTDTQYF.

The rearrangement joins TRBV6-6 to TRBJ2-5; D might be TRBD1 or TRBD2, each matching 5 bases. V lost 5 bases, J lost 1 base, and 11 bases lay in between. CDR3 length: 14 residues. Per germline, CDR1 MNHNY and CDR2 SVGAGI (reference sequence). CDR3: CASSGRGTQETQYF. The DNA of the CDR3 is TGTGCCAGCAGTGGGAGAGGGACCCAAGAGACCCAGTACTTC.

The chain uses TRBV19 and TRBJ1-1; 7 bases match TRBD1. CDR1 and CDR2 from the germline V gene are LNHDA and SQIVND (reference sequence). CDR3 length equals 14 residues. J gave up 3 bases and V 3 bases, and 4 bases lay outside the gene matches. CDR3 loop: CASSMNRGDTEAFF. The CDR3 coding sequence is TGTGCCAGTAGTATGAACAGGGGAGACACTGAAGCTTTCTTT.

This clone was seen more than once but under ten times. Without the conserved terminal phenylalanine or tryptophan, this CDR3 likely stems from a read error. No DNA is shown, since the ends of the CDR3 on it are uncertain; the CDR3 is the one TCRdb lists. This chain uses TRBV21-1 with TRBJ2-7; TRBD2 is the table's D call and was not checked against the DNA. TRBV21-1 is flagged as a pseudogene. The CDR3 numbers 10 amino acids, ends counted. The CDR3 reads CASSTPPCTI.

The chain has TRBV27 and TRBJ2-7, with D perhaps matching TRBD1 or TRBD2 (5 bases each). V was trimmed by 4 bases and J by 7 bases, leaving 17 bases between them. The CDR3 spans 14 residues. The germline CDR1 and CDR2 sequences are MNHEY and SMNVEV (reference sequence). The CDR3 sequence: CASSSSDSGREQYF. CDR3 DNA: TGTGCCAGCAGTTCCAGTGACTCGGGGCGGGAGCAGTACTTC.

This chain uses TRBV24-1 with TRBJ2-3; perhaps TRBD2 as D (5 bases). Germline V gene lookup returns CDR1 KGHDR and CDR2 SFDVKD. CDR3 size: 13 residues. The V gene lost 6 bases and the J gene lost 3 bases, with 9 bases spanning the gap. CDR3: CATSFGETDTQYF. The DNA of the CDR3 is TGTGCCACCAGTTTCGGGGAGACAGATACGCAGTATTTT.